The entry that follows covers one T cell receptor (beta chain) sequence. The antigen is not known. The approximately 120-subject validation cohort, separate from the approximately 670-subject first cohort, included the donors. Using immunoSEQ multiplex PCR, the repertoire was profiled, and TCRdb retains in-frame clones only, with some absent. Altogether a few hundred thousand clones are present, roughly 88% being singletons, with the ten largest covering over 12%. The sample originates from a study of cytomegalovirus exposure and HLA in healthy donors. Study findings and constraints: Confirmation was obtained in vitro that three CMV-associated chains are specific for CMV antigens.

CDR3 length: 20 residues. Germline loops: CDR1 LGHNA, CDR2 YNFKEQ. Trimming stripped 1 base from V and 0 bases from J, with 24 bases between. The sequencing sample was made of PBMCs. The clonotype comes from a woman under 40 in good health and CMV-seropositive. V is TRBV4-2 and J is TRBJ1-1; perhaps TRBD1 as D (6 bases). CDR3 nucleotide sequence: TGTGCCAGCAGCCAAGTCGGTTTCCGGGACACCACCACACTGAACACTGAAGCTTTCTTT. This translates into CASSQVGFRDTTTLNTEAFF.